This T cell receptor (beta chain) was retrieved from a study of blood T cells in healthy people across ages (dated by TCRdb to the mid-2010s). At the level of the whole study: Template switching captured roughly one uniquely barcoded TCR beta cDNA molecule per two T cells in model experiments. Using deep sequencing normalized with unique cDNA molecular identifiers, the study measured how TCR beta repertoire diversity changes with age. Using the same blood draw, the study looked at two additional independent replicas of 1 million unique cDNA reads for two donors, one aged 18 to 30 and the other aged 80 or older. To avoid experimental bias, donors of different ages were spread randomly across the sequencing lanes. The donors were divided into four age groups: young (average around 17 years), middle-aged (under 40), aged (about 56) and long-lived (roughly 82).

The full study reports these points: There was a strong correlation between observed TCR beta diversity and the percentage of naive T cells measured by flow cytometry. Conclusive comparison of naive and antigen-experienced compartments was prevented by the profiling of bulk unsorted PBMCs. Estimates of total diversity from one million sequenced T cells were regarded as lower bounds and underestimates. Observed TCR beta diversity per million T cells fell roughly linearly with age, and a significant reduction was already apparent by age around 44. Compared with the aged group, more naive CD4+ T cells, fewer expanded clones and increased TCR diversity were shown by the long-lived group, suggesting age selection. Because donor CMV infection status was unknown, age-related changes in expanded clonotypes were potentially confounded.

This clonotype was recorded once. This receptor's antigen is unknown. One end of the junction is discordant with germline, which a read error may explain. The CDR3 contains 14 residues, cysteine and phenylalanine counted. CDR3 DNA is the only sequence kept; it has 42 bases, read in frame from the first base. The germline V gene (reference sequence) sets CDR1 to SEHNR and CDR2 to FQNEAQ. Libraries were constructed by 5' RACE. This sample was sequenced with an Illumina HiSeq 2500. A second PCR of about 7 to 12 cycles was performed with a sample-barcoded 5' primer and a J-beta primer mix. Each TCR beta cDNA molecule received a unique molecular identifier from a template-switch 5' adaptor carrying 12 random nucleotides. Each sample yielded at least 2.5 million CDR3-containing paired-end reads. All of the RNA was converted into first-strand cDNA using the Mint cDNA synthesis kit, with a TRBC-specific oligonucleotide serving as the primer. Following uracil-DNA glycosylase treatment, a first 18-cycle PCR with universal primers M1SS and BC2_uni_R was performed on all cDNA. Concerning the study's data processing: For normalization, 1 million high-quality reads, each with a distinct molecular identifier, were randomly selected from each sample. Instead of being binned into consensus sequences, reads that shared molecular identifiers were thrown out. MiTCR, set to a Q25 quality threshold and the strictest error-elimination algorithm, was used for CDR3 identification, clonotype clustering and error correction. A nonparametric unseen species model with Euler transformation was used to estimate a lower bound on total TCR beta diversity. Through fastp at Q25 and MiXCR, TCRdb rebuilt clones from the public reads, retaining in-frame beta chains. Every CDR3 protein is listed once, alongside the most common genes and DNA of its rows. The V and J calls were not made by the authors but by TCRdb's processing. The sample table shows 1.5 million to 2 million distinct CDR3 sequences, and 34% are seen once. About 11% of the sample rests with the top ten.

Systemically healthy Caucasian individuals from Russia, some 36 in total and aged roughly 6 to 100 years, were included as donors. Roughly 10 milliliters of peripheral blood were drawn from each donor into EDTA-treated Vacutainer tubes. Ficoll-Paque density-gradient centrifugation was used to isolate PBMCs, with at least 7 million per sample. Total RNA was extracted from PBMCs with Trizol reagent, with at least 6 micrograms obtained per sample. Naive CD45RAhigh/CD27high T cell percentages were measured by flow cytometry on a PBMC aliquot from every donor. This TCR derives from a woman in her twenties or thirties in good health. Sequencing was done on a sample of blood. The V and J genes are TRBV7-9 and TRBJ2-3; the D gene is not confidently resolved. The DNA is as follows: TGTGCCAGCGGCTTAGAGATCCTCACAGATACGCAGTATTTT. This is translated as CASGLEILTDTQYF.